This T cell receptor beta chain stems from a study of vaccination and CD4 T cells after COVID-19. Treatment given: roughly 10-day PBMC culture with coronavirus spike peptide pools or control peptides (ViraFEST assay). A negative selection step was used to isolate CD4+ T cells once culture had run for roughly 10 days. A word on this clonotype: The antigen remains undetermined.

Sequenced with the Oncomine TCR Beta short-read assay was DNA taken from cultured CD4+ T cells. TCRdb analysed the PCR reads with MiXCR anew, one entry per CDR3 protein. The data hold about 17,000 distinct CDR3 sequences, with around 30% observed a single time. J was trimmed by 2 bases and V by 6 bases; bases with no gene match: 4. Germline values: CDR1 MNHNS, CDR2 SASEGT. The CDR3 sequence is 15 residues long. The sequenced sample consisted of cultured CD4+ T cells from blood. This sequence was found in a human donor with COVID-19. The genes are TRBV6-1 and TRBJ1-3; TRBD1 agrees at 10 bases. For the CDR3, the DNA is TGTGCCAGCAGCTCCGGGACAGGGGCTGGAAACACCATATATTTT. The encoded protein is CASSSGTGAGNTIYF.